This entry concerns a single T cell receptor beta chain. Here immunoSEQ multiplex PCR was the method, and the copy in TCRdb shows in-frame clones only, minus some. Of some 68,000 clones in the sample, roughly 90% were seen once. V was cut by 5 bases and J by 0 bases, with 18 bases left in between. Looked up from germline, CDR1 is SEHNR and CDR2 is FQNEAQ (reference sequence). The CDR3 consists of 17 residues. This record comes from a study of T cell changes during pregnancy in multiple sclerosis. The origin of this receptor is a female donor with multiple sclerosis, enrolled in a pregnancy study. The chain is built from TRBV7-9 and TRBJ2-3, with D uncertain. Here the sequenced sample was peripheral blood, taken in the second trimester of pregnancy. The CDR3 reads CASSPRSVPTSTDTQYF. The CDR3 nucleotides read TGTGCCAGCAGCCCACGGTCGGTGCCCACTAGCACAGATACGCAGTATTTT.